Sequencing of this T cell receptor (beta chain) was carried out in a study of PD-1 blockade in classical Hodgkin lymphoma. For the study at large: Nivolumab 3 mg/kg was given intravenously every 2 weeks. Findings of the study overall: It was among complete responders that baseline diversity resembled that of newly diagnosed patients. When set against healthy donors, newly diagnosed patients were reported to show lower baseline TCR diversity.

The germline V gene has CDR1 SQVTM and CDR2 ANQGSEA. This CDR3 comprises 14 residues. J gave up 7 bases and V 7 bases, and 14 bases lay outside the gene matches. Comment on this clone: Its target is not known.

Sample time point: cycle 4 day 1 (C4D1), after 6 weeks of nivolumab. Each patient experienced a relapse that followed autologous stem cell transplantation, and brentuximab vedotin exposure varied. The CD4+ T cells used were purified from thawed PBMCs through magnetic negative selection. The assay was immunoSEQ multiplex PCR, and TCRdb's table has in-frame clones only and misses some. The sample has 9,500 to 10,000 clones; approximately 72% are singletons. Sequencing used CD4+ T cells from blood, obtained before the fourth cycle of nivolumab. This chain connects TRBV29-1 to TRBJ1-1; TRBD1 aligns across 8 bases. The TCR sequence derives from a human donor with classical Hodgkin lymphoma. DNA for the CDR3: TGCAGCGCCGAAGATACAGGGGGGAGTAGTGAAGCTTTCTTT. Translating it yields CSAEDTGGSSEAFF.